The entry below gives a single TCR beta chain sequence along with its context. Its antigen is currently unknown. 13 Jbeta primers and 60 Vbeta primers were used for the PCR. The protocol was immunoSEQ multiplex PCR, while the TCRdb copy is restricted to in-frame clones and leaves out a portion. The table lists more than 110,000 clones, 77% of them singletons, with roughly 4.9% in the top ten. This record belongs to a study of cytomegalovirus exposure and HLA in healthy donors. General observations from the study: Published work reported that the classifier diagnosed cytomegalovirus status with high specificity and sensitivity.

The CDR3 extends over 15 amino acids. V was clipped by 5 bases and J by 4 bases; unmatched bases: 5. The germline V gene has CDR1 MNHNY and CDR2 SVGAGI (reference sequence). The source of this sequence is a woman between 50 and 59 years old in good health and CMV-seronegative. The rearrangement links TRBV6-6 to TRBJ2-3; 11 bases are a match to TRBD2. Sequencing used PBMCs. CDR3 sequence (DNA): TGTGCCAGCAGTATCTTAGCGGGGGGGTCAGATACGCAGTATTTT. Translating it yields CASSILAGGSDTQYF.